What follows are 8 T cell receptor beta chains derived from one specimen sequenced in a study of human T cells and chemical hapten exposure. TCRdb recomputed calls from the RACE reads with MiXCR, one row per CDR3 protein. The table includes around 99,000 distinct CDR3 sequences, under 15% detected once. The time point is: patch test 1, 2 weeks after DPC sensitization. As to treatment: therapeutic diphenylcyclopropenone sensitization with weekly scalp DPC. The sequencing here drew on whole blood, taken in connection with sensitization to the hapten diphenylcyclopropenone (DPC). These receptors originate from a woman between 40 and 50 years old with alopecia areata. Some clones in this sample may be carry-over from other donors' samples.

CDR3: CASSFVPEAEKLFF. The CDR3 coding sequence is TGCGCCAGCAGCTTCGTCCCAGAAGCGGAAAAACTGTTTTTT. The chain is built from TRBV5-1 and TRBJ1-4; the D is unclear. The length of the CDR3 is 14 residues. Germline V gene lookup returns CDR1 SGHRS and CDR2 YFSETQ. With 2 bases removed from V and 8 bases from J, the gap between germline ends came to 13 bases.

The chain combines TRBV29-1 with TRBJ1-1, with no clear D. Germline CDR1 reads SQVTM; CDR2 reads ANQGSEA. The germline V and J ends were trimmed by 4 bases and 0 bases, with 9 bases remaining between them. The CDR3 covers 13 residues. The CDR3: CSVARVLNTEAFF. The CDR3 nucleotides are TGCAGCGTTGCTAGGGTCCTGAACACTGAAGCTTTCTTT.

Many counts were recorded for this clonotype. The chain carries TRBV25-1 and TRBJ2-7; TRBD2 matches at 15 bases. CDR1 is MGHDK, CDR2 SYGVNS, per germline. CDR3 length: 19 amino acids. J was trimmed by 3 bases and V by 4 bases; bases with no gene match: 13. CDR3 amino acids: CASSGPGTSGRPRIYEQYF. The CDR3 DNA reads as TGTGCCAGCAGTGGTCCGGGGACTAGCGGGAGGCCACGAATCTACGAGCAGTACTTC.

About this clonotype itself: The CDR3 end shows no conserved phenylalanine or tryptophan, and so a read error is likely. For the CDR3, the DNA is TGCGCCAGCAGGCGGACAGGGGGCGCGCGCACAGATACGCAGTATTCT. This encodes CASRRTGGARTDTQYS. This rearrangement joins TRBV10-2 to TRBJ2-3, with TRBD1 identical over 11 bases. The germline V gene encodes CDR1 WSHSY and CDR2 SAAADI. Trimming removed 6 bases from V and 1 base from J; junction bases left unmatched: 6. The CDR3 totals 16 residues.

This clonotype was recorded a few times. The chain links TRBV12-3 or TRBV12-4 to TRBJ2-5; the D is unclear. Trimming took 3 bases from V and 1 from J, leaving 6 bases between them. This CDR3 region has 13 residues. The DNA of the CDR3 is TGTGCCAGCAGTTTTGACACCCAAGAGACCCAGTACTTC. Its protein is CASSFDTQETQYF.

J is TRBJ2-1 and V is TRBV4-3; D is perhaps TRBD2 (5 bases). Trimming took off 0 bases at V and 3 bases at J, with 12 bases between the two ends. The CDR3 has 16 amino acids. CDR1 is LGHNA, CDR2 YSLEER, per germline. The CDR3 reads CASSQEVSGSYNEQFF. In DNA form, the CDR3 reads TGCGCCAGCAGCCAAGAAGTCAGCGGCAGCTACAATGAGCAGTTCTTC.

This clonotype was seen more than once but under ten times. The chain recombines TRBV7-9 with TRBJ2-3; 7 bases agree with TRBD2. V trimming: 7 bases; J trimming: 4 bases; junction bases outside the gene matches: 11. Germline values: CDR1 SEHNR, CDR2 FQNEAQ (reference sequence). There are 15 residues in the CDR3. The CDR3 sequence is CASTPGPREADTQYF. In nucleotides, the CDR3 is TGTGCCAGCACCCCGGGACCCCGGGAGGCAGATACGCAGTATTTT.

This clonotype has just a few counts. The rearrangement joins TRBV12-3 or TRBV12-4 to TRBJ2-1; 8 bases align to TRBD2. V shed 5 bases and J 8 bases; nucleotides not matched to a gene: 5. This CDR3 contains 13 residues. The CDR3 sequence is CASSPREAYEQFF. As DNA, the CDR3 is TGTGCCAGCAGTCCGCGGGAGGCCTATGAGCAGTTCTTC.